This T cell receptor (beta chain) appears in the sequencing data of a study of blood T cell repertoires in COVID-19. Germline assignment: CDR1 DFQATT and CDR2 SNEGSKA (reference sequence). The CDR3 spans 14 residues. V was shortened by 3 bases and J by 4 bases, with 14 bases between the two germline ends. Repertoires were generated with immunoSEQ multiplex PCR, while TCRdb's copy carries only in-frame clones and drops some. The sample records under 150,000 clones, 75% to 90% being singletons. Input material: peripheral blood. The V gene is TRBV20-1, the J gene TRBJ2-3, with D possibly being TRBD2 (6 bases). The TCR originated in a human donor in a cohort sampled during active COVID-19. CDR3 nucleotide sequence: TGCAGTGCTAGTACGGGGGTTTTTCCAGATACGCAGTATTTT. This translates into CSASTGVFPDTQYF.